Listed below are T cell receptor beta chains from one sample, sequenced in a study of long-term antiretroviral therapy in people with HIV. Here immunoSEQ multiplex PCR was the method, and the copy in TCRdb shows in-frame clones only, minus some. The data contain about 22,000 clones, around 90% of them seen just once; the ten biggest clones take up roughly 4%. The sequenced sample was unsorted PBMCs, obtained 2.3 years after starting antiretroviral therapy. The receptors originated from a man aged 55 to 70 with HIV. Each CDR3 is given with its conserved first and last residue. Each record gives: V gene, clone size, D gene, J gene, CDR3 DNA, CDR3 protein. A D gene is named only where the DNA matches it firmly. Some rows mark clone size as missing; the rest say once, few, many or name a class of expanded clone.

V gene: TRBV18
clone size: .
D gene: TRBD2
J gene: TRBJ2-5
CDR3 DNA: TGTGCCAGCTCACAGGGGACTAGGGAGACCCAGTACTTC
CDR3 protein: CASSQGTRETQYF

V gene: TRBV2
clone size: .
D gene: TRBD2
J gene: TRBJ2-5
CDR3 DNA: TGTGCCAGCAGCCCTTGGGGGGGTCACCCGGAGACCCAGTACTTC
CDR3 protein: CASSPWGGHPETQYF

V gene: TRBV5-1
clone size: .
D gene: TRBD2
J gene: TRBJ2-3
CDR3 DNA: TGCGCCAGCAGCGTAATCGCGGGGGGCCTCACAGATACGCAGTATTTT
CDR3 protein: CASSVIAGGLTDTQYF

V gene: TRBV6-5
clone size: .
D gene: .
J gene: TRBJ2-7
CDR3 DNA: TGTGCCAGCAGCCGGGGACCGAGCTCCTACGAGCAGTACTTC
CDR3 protein: CASSRGPSSYEQYF

V gene: TRBV12-2
clone size: .
D gene: .
J gene: TRBJ2-1
CDR3 DNA: TGTGCAAGTCGCCGCGGTAATGAGCAGTTCTTC
CDR3 protein: CASRRGNEQFF

V gene: TRBV18
clone size: .
D gene: TRBD1
J gene: TRBJ1-1
CDR3 DNA: TGTGCCAGCTCACCTACAGGGGGAATCAGCACTGAAGCTTTCTTT
CDR3 protein: CASSPTGGISTEAFF

V gene: TRBV19
clone size: .
D gene: .
J gene: TRBJ2-7
CDR3 DNA: TGTGCCAGTAGTATAGATCCCAGAGGACAGCCCGAGCAGTACTTC
CDR3 protein: CASSIDPRGQPEQYF

V gene: TRBV5-6
clone size: .
D gene: .
J gene: TRBJ2-5
CDR3 DNA: TGTGCCAGCAGCTTGCGGCAGGGAGAGACCCAGTACTTC
CDR3 protein: CASSLRQGETQYF

V gene: TRBV6-5
clone size: .
D gene: TRBD2
J gene: TRBJ2-5
CDR3 DNA: TGTGCCAGCAGTTACCGGGGGGGCGGGGGAGAGACCCAGTACTTC
CDR3 protein: CASSYRGGGGETQYF

V gene: TRBV4-3
clone size: .
D gene: .
J gene: TRBJ2-7
CDR3 DNA: TGCGCCAGCAGCCAAGACGTATCTCGCTTCTATCAAGCCTACGAGCAGTACTTC
CDR3 protein: CASSQDVSRFYQAYEQYF

V gene: TRBV29-1
clone size: .
D gene: TRBD1
J gene: TRBJ2-3
CDR3 DNA: TGCAGCGCAGAGACAGGGACAGATACGCAGTATTTT
CDR3 protein: CSAETGTDTQYF

V gene: TRBV9
clone size: .
D gene: .
J gene: TRBJ1-4
CDR3 DNA: TGTGCCAGCAGCGCTACATTAACTAATGAAAAACTGTTTTTT
CDR3 protein: CASSATLTNEKLFF

V gene: TRBV18
clone size: .
D gene: .
J gene: TRBJ2-7
CDR3 DNA: TGTGCCAGCTCACCTCTAGGAGGGGACTCCTACGAGCAGTACTTC
CDR3 protein: CASSPLGGDSYEQYF

V gene: TRBV6-1
clone size: .
D gene: .
J gene: TRBJ1-4
CDR3 DNA: TGTGCCAGCAGTGAAGCGTCGGAGGGGCAGGCAAAACTGTTTTTT
CDR3 protein: CASSEASEGQAKLFF

V gene: TRBV7-2
clone size: .
D gene: .
J gene: TRBJ2-7
CDR3 DNA: TGTGCCAGCAGCTTAGTAGGTGTGGAAGAGCAGTACTTC
CDR3 protein: CASSLVGVEEQYF

V gene: TRBV7-2
clone size: .
D gene: .
J gene: TRBJ2-3
CDR3 DNA: TGTGCCAGCAGCTTAGCGGCTCTAGATACGCAGTATTTT
CDR3 protein: CASSLAALDTQYF

V gene: TRBV18
clone size: .
D gene: TRBD1
J gene: TRBJ2-1
CDR3 DNA: TGTGCCAGTATCCGGGACAGGGTATACAATGAGCAGTTCTTC
CDR3 protein: CASIRDRVYNEQFF

V gene: TRBV6-1
clone size: .
D gene: .
J gene: TRBJ1-2
CDR3 DNA: TGTGCCAGCAGTGACCCGGGGCGAGGCCATGGCTACACCTTC
CDR3 protein: CASSDPGRGHGYTF

V gene: TRBV5-1
clone size: .
D gene: .
J gene: TRBJ1-3
CDR3 DNA: TGCGCCAGCACCCCGGGGGGCTCTGGAAACACCATATATTTT
CDR3 protein: CASTPGGSGNTIYF

V gene: TRBV5-8
clone size: .
D gene: TRBD1
J gene: TRBJ2-5
CDR3 DNA: TGTGCCAGCAGCTTCCGAACAGGGGAGGAGACCCAGTACTTC
CDR3 protein: CASSFRTGEETQYF

V gene: TRBV7-2
clone size: .
D gene: .
J gene: TRBJ2-1
CDR3 DNA: TGTGCCAGCAGCTTTTCCTCCATTATCTCCTACAATGAGCAGTTCTTC
CDR3 protein: CASSFSSIISYNEQFF

V gene: TRBV5-1
clone size: .
D gene: TRBD1
J gene: TRBJ1-1
CDR3 DNA: TGCGCCAGCAGCCGGCAGACAGGGGTCAACACTGAAGCTTTCTTT
CDR3 protein: CASSRQTGVNTEAFF

V gene: TRBV28
clone size: .
D gene: .
J gene: TRBJ2-1
CDR3 DNA: TGTGCCAGCAGTCTAGTTGGGGCACGAATTTTATATGAGCAGTTCTTC
CDR3 protein: CASSLVGARILYEQFF

V gene: TRBV30
clone size: .
D gene: TRBD2
J gene: TRBJ2-1
CDR3 DNA: TGTGCCTGGAGTGAAGCGGGAGGGGATACCTACAATGAGCAGTTCTTC
CDR3 protein: CAWSEAGGDTYNEQFF

V gene: TRBV6-4
clone size: .
D gene: .
J gene: TRBJ1-1
CDR3 DNA: TGTGCCAGCCAAGCCGCGGGGGGAACTGAAGCTTTCTTT
CDR3 protein: CASQAAGGTEAFF

V gene: TRBV10-1
clone size: .
D gene: .
J gene: TRBJ1-1
CDR3 DNA: TGCGCCAGCAGTGGTGGGAGCAGGGGACCCGGGGAGGCCACTGAAGCTTTCTTT
CDR3 protein: CASSGGSRGPGEATEAFF

V gene: TRBV15
clone size: .
D gene: .
J gene: TRBJ2-1
CDR3 DNA: TGTGCCACCAGCAGCTCGACAGGCTCATACAATGAGCAGTTCTTC
CDR3 protein: CATSSSTGSYNEQFF

V gene: TRBV7-8
clone size: .
D gene: TRBD2
J gene: TRBJ2-5
CDR3 DNA: TGTGCCAGCTCCAGGTGGCTAGCGGGAGGGGGGAAAGAGACCCAGTACTTC
CDR3 protein: CASSRWLAGGGKETQYF

V gene: TRBV11-2
clone size: .
D gene: .
J gene: TRBJ2-7
CDR3 DNA: TGTGCCAGCAGCGCGGGGAGAGGGTGGGGCAGGTACGAGCAGTACTTC
CDR3 protein: CASSAGRGWGRYEQYF

V gene: TRBV5-4
clone size: .
D gene: .
J gene: TRBJ1-1
CDR3 DNA: TGTGCCAGCAGCCCGGGGGTTGGGGCTTTCTTT
CDR3 protein: CASSPGVGAFF

V gene: TRBV27
clone size: few
D gene: TRBD2
J gene: TRBJ2-2
CDR3 DNA: TGTGCCAGCAGACGGACTAGCGGACACAGCGGGGAGCTGTTTTTT
CDR3 protein: CASRRTSGHSGELFF

V gene: TRBV5-1
clone size: .
D gene: .
J gene: TRBJ2-3
CDR3 DNA: TGCGCCAGCGGGGGCGGCGCAAACACAGATACGCAGTATTTT
CDR3 protein: CASGGGANTDTQYF

V gene: TRBV28
clone size: .
D gene: .
J gene: TRBJ1-2
CDR3 DNA: TGTGCCAGCAGTTTTGAGGGCTATGGCTACACCTTC
CDR3 protein: CASSFEGYGYTF

V gene: TRBV5-4
clone size: .
D gene: .
J gene: TRBJ1-4
CDR3 DNA: TGTGCCAGCAGCCCGGGGCTAAATGAAAAACTGTTTTTT
CDR3 protein: CASSPGLNEKLFF

V gene: TRBV5-6
clone size: .
D gene: TRBD2
J gene: TRBJ2-1
CDR3 DNA: TGTGCCAGCAGCTTTGGGCTAGCGGGGATTAGCTCCTACAATGAGCAGTTCTTC
CDR3 protein: CASSFGLAGISSYNEQFF

V gene: TRBV10-3
clone size: .
D gene: .
J gene: TRBJ2-2
CDR3 DNA: TGTGCCATCAGTGATACGGCGGCGAACACCGGGGAGCTGTTTTTT
CDR3 protein: CAISDTAANTGELFF

V gene: TRBV30
clone size: .
D gene: .
J gene: TRBJ2-2
CDR3 DNA: TGTGCCTGGAGCGATGCTGGCGGGGAGCTGTTTTTT
CDR3 protein: CAWSDAGGELFF

V gene: TRBV27
clone size: .
D gene: TRBD2
J gene: TRBJ2-1
CDR3 DNA: TGTGCCAGCAGTTATAGCGGGGTACACAATGAGCAGTTCTTC
CDR3 protein: CASSYSGVHNEQFF

V gene: TRBV7-9
clone size: .
D gene: .
J gene: TRBJ1-5
CDR3 DNA: TGTGCCAGCAGCTTAGGTAGTCAGCCCCAGCATTTT
CDR3 protein: CASSLGSQPQHF

V gene: TRBV19
clone size: .
D gene: .
J gene: TRBJ2-7
CDR3 DNA: TGTGCCAGTAAGTACGAGCAGTACTTC
CDR3 protein: CASKYEQYF

V gene: TRBV9
clone size: .
D gene: .
J gene: TRBJ1-2
CDR3 DNA: TGTGCCAGCAGCGTAGCTACGGGACTGGGGGGGCTAAACTATGGCTACACCTTC
CDR3 protein: CASSVATGLGGLNYGYTF

V gene: TRBV27
clone size: .
D gene: .
J gene: TRBJ2-7
CDR3 DNA: TGTGCCAGCAGTTTAGTGGCGGGAAATAACTACGAGCAGTACTTC
CDR3 protein: CASSLVAGNNYEQYF

V gene: TRBV30
clone size: .
D gene: TRBD2
J gene: TRBJ2-2
CDR3 DNA: TGTGCCTGGAGTTGGCTAGCGGGGGGGCAGGGCGGGGAGCTGTTTTTT
CDR3 protein: CAWSWLAGGQGGELFF

V gene: TRBV2
clone size: .
D gene: .
J gene: TRBJ1-1
CDR3 DNA: TGTGCCAGCAGTAAAGAGGAGGGATCCACTGAAGCTTTCTTT
CDR3 protein: CASSKEEGSTEAFF

V gene: TRBV7-9
clone size: .
D gene: .
J gene: TRBJ2-3
CDR3 DNA: TGTGCCAGCAACCTACTGGAGGGCCAAGATACGCAGTATTTT
CDR3 protein: CASNLLEGQDTQYF